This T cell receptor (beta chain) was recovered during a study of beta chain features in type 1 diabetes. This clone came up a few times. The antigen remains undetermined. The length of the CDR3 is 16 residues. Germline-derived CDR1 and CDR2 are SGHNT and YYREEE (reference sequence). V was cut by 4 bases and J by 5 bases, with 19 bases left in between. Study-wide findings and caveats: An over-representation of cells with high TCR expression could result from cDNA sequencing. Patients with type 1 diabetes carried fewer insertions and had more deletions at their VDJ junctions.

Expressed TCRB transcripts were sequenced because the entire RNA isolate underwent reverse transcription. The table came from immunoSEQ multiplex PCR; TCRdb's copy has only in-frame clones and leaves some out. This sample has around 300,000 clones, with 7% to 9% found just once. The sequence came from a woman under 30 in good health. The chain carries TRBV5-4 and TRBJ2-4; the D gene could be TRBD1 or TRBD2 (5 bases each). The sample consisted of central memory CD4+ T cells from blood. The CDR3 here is CASSPAAGTSQNIQYF. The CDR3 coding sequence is TGTGCCAGCAGCCCGGCCGCAGGGACGTCCCAAAACATTCAGTACTTC.